The clone carrying this T cell receptor (beta chain) was observed once. The CDR3 is 16 amino acids. Trimming shortened V by 3 bases and J by 8 bases, and 20 bases separated the two germline ends. In germline, CDR1 is SGHAT, CDR2 FQNNGV. cDNA prepared by RNA extraction and subsequent reverse transcription served as the template for sequencing. Data came from immunoSEQ multiplex PCR; TCRdb stores just in-frame clones and leaves some out. This table holds around 210,000 clones, around 65% found once. This sample is part of a study of CD8+ T cells in alopecia areata. About the research overall: Treated patients took oral tofacitinib at 5 to 10 mg twice daily. A 6-month off-drug phase came after tofacitinib, which had lasted 6 to 18 months.

As to treatment: oral pan-JAK inhibitor, 5-10 mg twice daily. V and J are TRBV11-2 and TRBJ2-1, with D tentatively TRBD1 (6 bases). The material was CD4+ T cells sorted from blood, obtained at week 4, from a patient treated with tofacitinib. This sequence originates from a human donor with alopecia areata. The CDR3 DNA is TGTGCCAGCAGCTTGGACCCGGGACAAGGCAACGATGAGCAGTTCTTC. Translated, it gives CASSLDPGQGNDEQFF.